The rows below give T cell receptor beta chains drawn from one sample of a study of Ad26.COV2.S vaccination and SARS-CoV-2 variants. Sequencing used immunoSEQ multiplex PCR; TCRdb keeps in-frame clones, though not all of them. The table has about 220,000 clones, 70% to 90% seen once. Here the sequenced sample was peripheral blood, taken in a trial of Ad26.COV2.S vaccine versus placebo. Every receptor here comes from a person between 18 and 65 years old who received the Ad26.COV2.S COVID-19 vaccine or a placebo. The CDR3 runs from the conserved cysteine through the conserved F or W. Each record gives: J gene, V gene, clone size, D gene, CDR3 DNA, CDR3 protein. A D gene is named only where the DNA matches it firmly. The size of a clone is reported for some rows only, either as once, few or many, or as a class for expanded clones.

TRBJ2-2	TRBV28	.	TRBD2	TGTGCCAGCAGTTTCAGCGGGGGGGTGGCCGGGGAGCTGTTTTTT	CASSFSGGVAGELFF
TRBJ1-1	TRBV2	.	.	TGTGCCACCTCCGAGGGGGGGCCGAACACTGAAGCTTTCTTT	CATSEGGPNTEAFF
TRBJ2-7	TRBV5-8	.	.	TGTGCCAGCAGCTTGGGACCAGGCTACGAGCAGTACTTC	CASSLGPGYEQYF
TRBJ2-1	TRBV7-9	.	TRBD2	TGTGCCAGCAGCCCACCCTTCCGGGAGGCAATCGCTGGGGAGCAGTTCTTC	CASSPPFREAIAGEQFF
TRBJ1-5	TRBV30	.	.	TGTGCCTGGAGCACGGGGATCAATCAGCCCCAGCATTTT	CAWSTGINQPQHF
TRBJ2-3	TRBV9	.	.	TGTGCCAGCAGCGGTCGGGCCTCAGCTTCCGCAGATACGCAGTATTTT	CASSGRASASADTQYF
TRBJ1-2	TRBV2	.	.	TGTGCCAGCAGTGAGGGAGGCGGAACGCCTAACTATGGCTACACCTTC	CASSEGGGTPNYGYTF
TRBJ1-3	TRBV5-3	.	.	TGTGCCAGAAGCTTGCGTGGAGACTTAGACACCCGAGGATCTGGAAACACCATATATTTT	CARSLRGDLDTRGSGNTIYF
TRBJ2-1	TRBV30	.	.	TGTGCCTGGAGTTACGGGAATGAGCAGTTCTTC	CAWSYGNEQFF
TRBJ1-2	TRBV19	.	TRBD1	TGTGCCAGTAGTAGGGACAGGGATCTTCATGGCTACACCTTC	CASSRDRDLHGYTF
TRBJ2-2	TRBV19	.	TRBD2	TGTGCCAGTAACCCGGGACTAGCGCCCGCCACCGGGGAGCTGTTTTTT	CASNPGLAPATGELFF
TRBJ2-5	TRBV3-1/TRBV3-2	.	.	TGTGCCAGCAGCCAGCCAGACTCCGGGACCCGAAAGACCCAGTACTTC	CASSQPDSGTRKTQYF
TRBJ2-5	TRBV28	.	.	TGTGCCAGCAGTTACAGAGAGACCCAGTACTTC	CASSYRETQYF
TRBJ2-5	TRBV12-2	once	.	TGTGCAAGTCGCTTAGACCTGGGGGTCCAAGAGACCCAGTACTTC	CASRLDLGVQETQYF
TRBJ1-3	TRBV30	.	TRBD1	TGTGCCTGGGGAATATACAGGGGGTCGAACACCATATATTTT	CAWGIYRGSNTIYF
TRBJ2-7	TRBV4-3	.	.	TGCGCCAGCAGCCAAGATCTTCCGGGTTACGAGCAGTACTTC	CASSQDLPGYEQYF
TRBJ2-5	TRBV6-5	.	.	TGTGCCAGCAAAAAGACCCTTCAGGGGACCCAGTACTTC	CASKKTLQGTQYF
TRBJ2-7	TRBV28	.	TRBD1	TGTGCCAGCAGCAAGGGCCGACAGGGGGCCTACGAGCAGTACTTC	CASSKGRQGAYEQYF
TRBJ1-5	TRBV18	.	.	TGTGCCAGCTCACCTGTCAGGGCAAGCAATCAGCCCCAGCATTTT	CASSPVRASNQPQHF
TRBJ2-7	TRBV6-2/TRBV6-3	.	TRBD2	TGTGCCAGCAGTACAAAGAGGACTAGCGGGGGGCCCTCCTACGAGCAGTACTTC	CASSTKRTSGGPSYEQYF
TRBJ2-7	TRBV28	.	TRBD1	TGTGCCAGCAGTTTATCCGGACAGGGTTCCGGCGAGCAGTACTTC	CASSLSGQGSGEQYF
TRBJ1-4	TRBV27	.	TRBD1	TGTGCCAGCAGTTTCCTGGGACAGGGACGTGAAAAACTGTTTTTT	CASSFLGQGREKLFF